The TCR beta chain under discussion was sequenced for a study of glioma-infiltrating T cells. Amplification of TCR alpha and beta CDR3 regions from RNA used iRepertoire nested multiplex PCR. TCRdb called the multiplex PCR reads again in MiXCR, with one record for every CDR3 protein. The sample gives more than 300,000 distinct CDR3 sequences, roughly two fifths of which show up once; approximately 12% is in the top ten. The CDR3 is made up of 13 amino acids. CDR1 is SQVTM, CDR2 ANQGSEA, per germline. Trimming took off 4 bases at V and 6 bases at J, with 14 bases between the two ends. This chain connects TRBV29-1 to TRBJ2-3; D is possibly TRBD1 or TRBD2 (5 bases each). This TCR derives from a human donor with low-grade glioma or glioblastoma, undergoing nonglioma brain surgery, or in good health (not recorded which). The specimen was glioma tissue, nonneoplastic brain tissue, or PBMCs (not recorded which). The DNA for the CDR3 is TGCAGCGTTGTGAGGGGCCTCGGGGATACGCAGTATTTT. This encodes CSVVRGLGDTQYF.